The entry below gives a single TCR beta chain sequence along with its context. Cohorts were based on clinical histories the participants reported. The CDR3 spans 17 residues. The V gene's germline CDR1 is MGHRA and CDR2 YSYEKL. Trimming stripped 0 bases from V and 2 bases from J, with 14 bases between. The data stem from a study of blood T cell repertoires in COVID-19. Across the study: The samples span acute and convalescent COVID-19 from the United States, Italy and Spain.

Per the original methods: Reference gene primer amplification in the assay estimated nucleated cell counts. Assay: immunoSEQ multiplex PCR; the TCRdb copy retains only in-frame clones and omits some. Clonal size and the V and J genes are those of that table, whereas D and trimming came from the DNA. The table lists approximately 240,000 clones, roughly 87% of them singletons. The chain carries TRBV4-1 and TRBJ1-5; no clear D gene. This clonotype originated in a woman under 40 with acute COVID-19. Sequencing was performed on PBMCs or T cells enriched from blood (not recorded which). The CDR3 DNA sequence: TGCGCCAGCAGCCAAGAGAGCTCCTCCGGGGGCAATCAGCCCCAGCATTTT. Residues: CASSQESSSGGNQPQHF.